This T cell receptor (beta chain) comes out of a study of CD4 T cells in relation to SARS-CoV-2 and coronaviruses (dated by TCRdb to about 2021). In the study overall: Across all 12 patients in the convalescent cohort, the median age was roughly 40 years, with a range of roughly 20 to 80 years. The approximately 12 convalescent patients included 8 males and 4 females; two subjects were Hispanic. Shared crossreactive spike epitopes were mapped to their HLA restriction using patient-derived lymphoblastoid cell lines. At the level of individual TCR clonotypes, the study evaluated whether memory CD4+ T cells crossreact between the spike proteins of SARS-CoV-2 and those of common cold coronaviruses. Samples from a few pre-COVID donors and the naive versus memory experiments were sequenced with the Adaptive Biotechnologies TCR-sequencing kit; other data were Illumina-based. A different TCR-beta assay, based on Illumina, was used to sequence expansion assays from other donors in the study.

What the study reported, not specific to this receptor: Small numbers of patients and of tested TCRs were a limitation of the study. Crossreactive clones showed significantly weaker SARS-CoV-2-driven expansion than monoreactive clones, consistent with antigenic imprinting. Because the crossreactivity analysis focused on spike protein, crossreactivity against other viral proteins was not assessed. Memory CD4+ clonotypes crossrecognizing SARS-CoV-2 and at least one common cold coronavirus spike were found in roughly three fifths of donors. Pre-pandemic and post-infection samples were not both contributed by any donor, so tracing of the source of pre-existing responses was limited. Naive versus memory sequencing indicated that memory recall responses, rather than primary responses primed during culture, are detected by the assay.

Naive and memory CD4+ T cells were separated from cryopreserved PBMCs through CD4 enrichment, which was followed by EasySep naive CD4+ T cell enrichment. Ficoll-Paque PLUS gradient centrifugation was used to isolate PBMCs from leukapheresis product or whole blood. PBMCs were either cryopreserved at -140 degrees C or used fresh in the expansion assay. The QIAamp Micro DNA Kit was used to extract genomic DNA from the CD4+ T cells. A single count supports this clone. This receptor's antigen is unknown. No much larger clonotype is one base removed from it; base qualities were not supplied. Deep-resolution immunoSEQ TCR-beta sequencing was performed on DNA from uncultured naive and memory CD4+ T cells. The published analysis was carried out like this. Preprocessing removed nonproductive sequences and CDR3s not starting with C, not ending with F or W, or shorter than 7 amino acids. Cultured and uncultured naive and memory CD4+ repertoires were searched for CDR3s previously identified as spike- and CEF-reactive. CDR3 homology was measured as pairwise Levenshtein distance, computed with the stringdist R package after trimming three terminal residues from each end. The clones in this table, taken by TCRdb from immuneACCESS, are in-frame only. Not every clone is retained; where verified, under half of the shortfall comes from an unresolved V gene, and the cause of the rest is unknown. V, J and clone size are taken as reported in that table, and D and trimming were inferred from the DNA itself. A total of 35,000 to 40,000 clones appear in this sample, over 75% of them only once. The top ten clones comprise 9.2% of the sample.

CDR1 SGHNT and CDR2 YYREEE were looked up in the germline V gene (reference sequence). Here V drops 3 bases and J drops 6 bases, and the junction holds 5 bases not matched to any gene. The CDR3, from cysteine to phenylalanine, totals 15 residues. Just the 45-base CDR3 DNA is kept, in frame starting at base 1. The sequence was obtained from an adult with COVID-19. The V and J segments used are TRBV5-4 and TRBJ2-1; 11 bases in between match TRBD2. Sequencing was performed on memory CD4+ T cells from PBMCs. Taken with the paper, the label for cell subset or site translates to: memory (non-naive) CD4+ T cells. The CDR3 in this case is CASSSGTSGFNEQFF. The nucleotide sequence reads TGTGCCAGCAGCTCCGGGACTAGCGGCTTCAATGAGCAGTTCTTC.